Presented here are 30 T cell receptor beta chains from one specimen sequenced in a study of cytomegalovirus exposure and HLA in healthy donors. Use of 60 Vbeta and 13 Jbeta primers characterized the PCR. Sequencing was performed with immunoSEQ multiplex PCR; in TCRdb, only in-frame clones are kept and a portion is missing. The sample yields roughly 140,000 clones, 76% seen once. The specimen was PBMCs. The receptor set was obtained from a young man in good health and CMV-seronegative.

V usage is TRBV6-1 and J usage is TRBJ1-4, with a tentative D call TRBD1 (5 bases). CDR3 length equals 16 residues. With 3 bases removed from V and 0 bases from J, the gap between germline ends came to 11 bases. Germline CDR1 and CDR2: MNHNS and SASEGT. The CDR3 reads CASSEGTVATNEKLFF. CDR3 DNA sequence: TGTGCCAGCAGTGAGGGGACTGTCGCAACTAATGAAAAACTGTTTTTT.

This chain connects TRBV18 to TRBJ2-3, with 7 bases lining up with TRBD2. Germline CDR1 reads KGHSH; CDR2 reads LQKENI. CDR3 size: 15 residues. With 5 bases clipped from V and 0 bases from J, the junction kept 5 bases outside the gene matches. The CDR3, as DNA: TGTGCCAGCTCAACTGGACTAGGGAGCACAGATACGCAGTATTTT. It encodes CASSTGLGSTDTQYF. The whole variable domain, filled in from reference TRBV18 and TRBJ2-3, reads NAGVMQNPRHLVRRRGQEARLRCSPMKGHSHVYWYRQLPEEGLKFMVYLQKENIIDESGMPKERFSAEFPKEGPSILRIQQVVRGDSAAYFCASSTGLGSTDTQYFGPGTRLTVL.

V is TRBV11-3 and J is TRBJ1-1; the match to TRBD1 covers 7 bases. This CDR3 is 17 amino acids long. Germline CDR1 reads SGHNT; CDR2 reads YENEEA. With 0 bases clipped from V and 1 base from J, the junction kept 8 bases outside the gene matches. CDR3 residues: CASSLERWDSQNTEAFF. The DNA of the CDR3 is TGTGCCAGCAGCTTAGAACGCTGGGACAGTCAGAACACTGAAGCTTTCTTT.

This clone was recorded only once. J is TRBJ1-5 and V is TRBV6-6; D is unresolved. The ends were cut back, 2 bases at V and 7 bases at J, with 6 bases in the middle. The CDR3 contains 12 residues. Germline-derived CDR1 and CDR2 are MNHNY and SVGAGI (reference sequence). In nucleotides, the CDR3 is TGTGCCAGCAGTTACGCGCACCAGCCCCAGCATTTT. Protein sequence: CASSYAHQPQHF.

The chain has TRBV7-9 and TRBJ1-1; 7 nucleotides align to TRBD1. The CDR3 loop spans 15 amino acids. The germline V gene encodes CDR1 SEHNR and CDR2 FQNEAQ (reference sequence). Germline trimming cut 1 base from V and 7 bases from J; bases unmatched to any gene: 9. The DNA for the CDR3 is TGTGCCAGCAGCTTAGTGGAGGGGGCGGCGGGTGAAGCTTTCTTT. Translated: CASSLVEGAAGEAFF. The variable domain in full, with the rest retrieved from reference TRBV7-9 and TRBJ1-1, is DTGVSQNPRHKITKRGQNVTFRCDPISEHNRLYWYRQTLGQGPEFLTYFQNEAQLEKSRLLSDRFSAERPKGSFSTLEIQRTEQGDSAMYLCASSLVEGAAGEAFFGQGTRLTVV.

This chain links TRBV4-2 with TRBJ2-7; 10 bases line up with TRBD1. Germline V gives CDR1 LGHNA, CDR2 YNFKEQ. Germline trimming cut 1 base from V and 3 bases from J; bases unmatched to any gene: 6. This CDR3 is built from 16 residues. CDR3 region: CASSQGAGTGVYEQYF. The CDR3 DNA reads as TGTGCCAGCAGCCAAGGGGCCGGGACAGGGGTCTACGAGCAGTACTTC.

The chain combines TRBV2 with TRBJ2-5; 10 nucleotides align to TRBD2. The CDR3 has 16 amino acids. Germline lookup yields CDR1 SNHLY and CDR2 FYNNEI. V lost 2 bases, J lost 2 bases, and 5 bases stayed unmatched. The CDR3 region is CASSERTSGVQETQYF. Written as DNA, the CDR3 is TGTGCCAGCAGTGAACGTACTAGCGGGGTACAAGAGACCCAGTACTTC.

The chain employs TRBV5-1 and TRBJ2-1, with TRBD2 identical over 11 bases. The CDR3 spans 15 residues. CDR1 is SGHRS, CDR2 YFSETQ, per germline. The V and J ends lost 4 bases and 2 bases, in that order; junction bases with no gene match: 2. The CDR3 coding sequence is TGCGCCAGCAGCGTGGGACTAGCGGCCTACAATGAGCAGTTCTTC. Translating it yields CASSVGLAAYNEQFF.

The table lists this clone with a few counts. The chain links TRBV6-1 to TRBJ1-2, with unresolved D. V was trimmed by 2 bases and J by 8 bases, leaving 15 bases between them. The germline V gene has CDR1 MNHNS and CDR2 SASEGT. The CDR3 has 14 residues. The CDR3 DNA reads TGTGCCAGCAGTGAATCCCGGGGAGGGCTGGGCTACACCTTC. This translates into CASSESRGGLGYTF.

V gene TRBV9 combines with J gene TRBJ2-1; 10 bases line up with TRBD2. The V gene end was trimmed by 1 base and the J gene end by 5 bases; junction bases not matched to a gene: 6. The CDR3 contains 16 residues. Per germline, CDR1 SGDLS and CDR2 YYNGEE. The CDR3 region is CASSVYQREGHNEQFF. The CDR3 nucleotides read TGTGCCAGCAGCGTATATCAGCGGGAGGGCCACAATGAGCAGTTCTTC.

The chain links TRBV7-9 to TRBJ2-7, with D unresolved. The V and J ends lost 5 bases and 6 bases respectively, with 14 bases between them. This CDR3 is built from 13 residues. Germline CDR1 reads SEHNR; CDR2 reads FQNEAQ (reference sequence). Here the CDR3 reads CASSQPPGSEQYF. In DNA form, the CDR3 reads TGTGCCAGCAGCCAGCCCCCAGGAAGCGAGCAGTACTTC.

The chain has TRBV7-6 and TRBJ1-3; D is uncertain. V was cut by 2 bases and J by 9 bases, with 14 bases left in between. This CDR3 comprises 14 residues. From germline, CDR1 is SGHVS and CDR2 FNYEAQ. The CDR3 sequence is CASSLSIAQGTIYF. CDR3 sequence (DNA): TGTGCCAGCAGCTTATCTATAGCCCAAGGCACCATATATTTT.

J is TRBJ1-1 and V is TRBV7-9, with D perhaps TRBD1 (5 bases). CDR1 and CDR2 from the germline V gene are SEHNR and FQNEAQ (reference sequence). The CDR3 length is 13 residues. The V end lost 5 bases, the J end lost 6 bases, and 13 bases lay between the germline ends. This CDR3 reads CASSVGAGSEAFF. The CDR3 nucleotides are TGTGCCAGCAGCGTAGGGGCCGGCTCTGAAGCTTTCTTT.

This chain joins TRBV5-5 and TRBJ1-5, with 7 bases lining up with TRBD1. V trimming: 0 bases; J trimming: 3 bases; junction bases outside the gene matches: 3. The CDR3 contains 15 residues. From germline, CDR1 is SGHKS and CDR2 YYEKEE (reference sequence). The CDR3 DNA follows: TGTGCCAGCAGCTTGGAGACAGGGATCAATCAGCCCCAGCATTTT. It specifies CASSLETGINQPQHF.

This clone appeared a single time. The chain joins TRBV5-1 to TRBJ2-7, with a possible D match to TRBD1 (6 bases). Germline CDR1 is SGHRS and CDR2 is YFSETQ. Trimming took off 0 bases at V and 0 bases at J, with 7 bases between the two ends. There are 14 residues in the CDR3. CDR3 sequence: CASSLVQGSYEQYF. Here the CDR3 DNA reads TGCGCCAGCAGCTTGGTACAGGGCTCCTACGAGCAGTACTTC. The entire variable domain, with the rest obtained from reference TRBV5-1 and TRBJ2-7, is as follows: KAGVTQTPRYLIKTRGQQVTLSCSPISGHRSVSWYQQTPGQGLQFLFEYFSETQRNKGNFPGRFSGRQFSNSRSEMNVSTLELGDSALYLCASSLVQGSYEQYFGPGTRLTVT.

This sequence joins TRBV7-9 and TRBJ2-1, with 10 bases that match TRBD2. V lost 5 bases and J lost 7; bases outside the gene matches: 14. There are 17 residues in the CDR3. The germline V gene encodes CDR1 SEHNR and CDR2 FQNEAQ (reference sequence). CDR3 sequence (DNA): TGTGCCAGCAGCCTAACCCAGGGGCTAGCGGGAGAGAATGAGCAGTTCTTC. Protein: CASSLTQGLAGENEQFF.

The DNA for the CDR3 is TGTGCCAGCAGTCGGACAGGGGGCCTGTCCGGGGAGCTGTTTTTT. It specifies CASSRTGGLSGELFF. This chain joins TRBV6-6 and TRBJ2-2; 11 nucleotides align to TRBD1. Losses at the gene ends were 5 bases for V and 6 bases for J; bases not matched to a gene: 5. The CDR3 has 15 amino acids. Germline values: CDR1 MNHNY, CDR2 SVGAGI (reference sequence).

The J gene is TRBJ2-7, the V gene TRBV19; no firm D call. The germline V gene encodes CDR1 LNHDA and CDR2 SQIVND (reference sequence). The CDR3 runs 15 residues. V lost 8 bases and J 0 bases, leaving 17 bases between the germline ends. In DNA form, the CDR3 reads TGTGCCAGTTATGGGTTTACGGAGAGCTCCTACGAGCAGTACTTC. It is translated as CASYGFTESSYEQYF.

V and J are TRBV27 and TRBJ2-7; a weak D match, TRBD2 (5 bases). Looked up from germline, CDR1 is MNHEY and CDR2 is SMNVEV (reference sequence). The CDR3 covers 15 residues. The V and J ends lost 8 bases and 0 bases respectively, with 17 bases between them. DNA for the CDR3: TGTGCCAGCTACAAAGGACTGACTATCTCCTACGAGCAGTACTTC. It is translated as CASYKGLTISYEQYF.

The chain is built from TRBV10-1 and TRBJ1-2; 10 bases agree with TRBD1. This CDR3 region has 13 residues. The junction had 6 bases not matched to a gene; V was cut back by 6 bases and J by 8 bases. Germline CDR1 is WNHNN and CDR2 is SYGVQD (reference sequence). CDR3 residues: CASRDRGDWGYTF. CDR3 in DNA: TGCGCCAGCAGGGACAGGGGGGATTGGGGCTACACCTTC.

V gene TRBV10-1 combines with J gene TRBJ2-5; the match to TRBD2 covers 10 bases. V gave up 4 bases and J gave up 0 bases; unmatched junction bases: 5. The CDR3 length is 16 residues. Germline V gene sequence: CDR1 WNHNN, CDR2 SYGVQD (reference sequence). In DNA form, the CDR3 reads TGCGCCAGCAGTGGAGGACTAGCGGCGAACCAAGAGACCCAGTACTTC. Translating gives CASSGGLAANQETQYF.

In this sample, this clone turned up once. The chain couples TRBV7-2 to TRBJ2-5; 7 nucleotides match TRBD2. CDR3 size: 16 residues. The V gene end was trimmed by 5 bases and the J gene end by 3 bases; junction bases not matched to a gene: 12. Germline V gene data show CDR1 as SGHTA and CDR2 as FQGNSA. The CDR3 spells CASSHLGLGGKETQYF. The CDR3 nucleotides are TGTGCCAGCAGCCACTTAGGGCTGGGAGGGAAAGAGACCCAGTACTTC.

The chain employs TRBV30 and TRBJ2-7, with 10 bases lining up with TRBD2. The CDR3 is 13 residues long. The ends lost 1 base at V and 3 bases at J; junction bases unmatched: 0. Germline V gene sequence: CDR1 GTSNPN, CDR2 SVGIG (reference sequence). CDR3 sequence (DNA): TGTGCCTGGAGTGGACTAGCGGGCTACGAGCAGTACTTC. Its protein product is CAWSGLAGYEQYF.

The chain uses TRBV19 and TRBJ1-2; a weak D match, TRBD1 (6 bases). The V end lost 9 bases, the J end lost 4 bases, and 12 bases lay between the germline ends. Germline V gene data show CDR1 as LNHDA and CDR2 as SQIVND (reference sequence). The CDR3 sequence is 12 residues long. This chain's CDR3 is CASVQGAYGYTF. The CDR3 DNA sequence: TGTGCCAGCGTACAGGGAGCCTATGGCTACACCTTC.

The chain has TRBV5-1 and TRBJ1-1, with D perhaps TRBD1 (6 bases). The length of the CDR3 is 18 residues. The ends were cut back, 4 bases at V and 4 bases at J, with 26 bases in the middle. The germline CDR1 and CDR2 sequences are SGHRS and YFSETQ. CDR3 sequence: CASSPALTGVEFGTEAFF. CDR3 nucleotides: TGCGCCAGCAGCCCCGCTTTGACAGGCGTGGAGTTTGGCACTGAAGCTTTCTTT.

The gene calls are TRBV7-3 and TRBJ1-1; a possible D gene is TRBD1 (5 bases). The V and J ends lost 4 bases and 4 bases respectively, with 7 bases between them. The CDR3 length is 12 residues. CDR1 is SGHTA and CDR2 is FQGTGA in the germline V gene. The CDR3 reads CASSSQGTEAFF. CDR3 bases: TGTGCCAGCAGCTCCCAGGGCACTGAAGCTTTCTTT.

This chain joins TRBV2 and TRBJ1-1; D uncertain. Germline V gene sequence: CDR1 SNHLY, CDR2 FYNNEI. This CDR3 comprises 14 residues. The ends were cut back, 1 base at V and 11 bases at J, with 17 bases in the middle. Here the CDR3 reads CASSEGGQQMRAFF. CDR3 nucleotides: TGTGCCAGCAGTGAAGGCGGCCAGCAGATGCGGGCTTTCTTT.

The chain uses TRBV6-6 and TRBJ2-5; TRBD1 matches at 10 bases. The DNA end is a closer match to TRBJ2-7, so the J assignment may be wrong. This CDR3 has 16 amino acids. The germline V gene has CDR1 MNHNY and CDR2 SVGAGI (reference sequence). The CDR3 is CASTSWGTGDRYEQYF. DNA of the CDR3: TGTGCCAGCACCTCATGGGGGACAGGGGATCGGTACGAGCAGTACTTC.

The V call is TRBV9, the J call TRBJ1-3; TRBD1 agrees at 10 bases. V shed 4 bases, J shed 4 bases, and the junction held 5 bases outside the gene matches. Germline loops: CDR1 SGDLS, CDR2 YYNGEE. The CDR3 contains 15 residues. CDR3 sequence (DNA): TGTGCCAGCAGCCGCGACAGGGGGCCAGGAAACACCATATATTTT. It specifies CASSRDRGPGNTIYF.

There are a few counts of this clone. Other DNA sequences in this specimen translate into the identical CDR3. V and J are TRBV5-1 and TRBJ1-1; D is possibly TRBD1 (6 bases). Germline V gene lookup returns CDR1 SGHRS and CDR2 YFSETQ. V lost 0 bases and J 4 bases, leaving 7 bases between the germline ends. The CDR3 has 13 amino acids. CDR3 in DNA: TGCGCCAGCAGCTTGGCAGGGGTCACTGAAGCTTTCTTT. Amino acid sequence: CASSLAGVTEAFF.